The next 14 T cell receptor beta chains were all read from a single sample in a study of CXCR3-negative and CXCR3-positive naive CD8 T cells. Study-wide findings and caveats: Researchers report that CXCR3-positive naive cells carry more hydrophobic TRB CDR3s than CXCR3-negative naive cells.

These TCRs' antigens remain unknown. Libraries were UMI-labeled 5' RACE TRB cDNA. Following a re-call of the 5' RACE reads, TCRdb has one entry per CDR3 protein and lacks DNA. This sample's table has approximately 100,000 distinct CDR3 sequences. Input material: naive CXCR3+ CD8+ T cells from blood. Subset reported: CD45RO-CCR7+CD27+CD95- naive CD8+ T cells expressing CXCR3 (TNR3+). These TCRs come from a human donor in good health. Some clones in this sample may be carry-over from other donors' samples.

This chain links TRBV7-3 with TRBJ2-3; TCRdb calls TRBD2, which cannot be checked without DNA. Germline CDR1 is SGHTA and CDR2 is FQGTGA. This CDR3 is built from 16 residues. CDR3 sequence: CASSPQLGGAVDTQYF.

The rearrangement uses TRBV7-7 and TRBJ2-2; TCRdb calls TRBD1, which cannot be checked without DNA. The CDR3 has 16 residues. CDR1 and CDR2 from the germline V gene are SSHAT and FNYEAQ (reference sequence). Here the CDR3 reads CASSLGGGKNTGELFF. Full variable domain (missing parts from reference TRBV7-7 and TRBJ2-2): GAGVSQSPRYKVTKRGQDVTLRCDPISSHATLYWYQQALGQGPEFLTYFNYEAQPDKSGLPSDRFSAERPEGSISTLTIQRTEQRDSAMYRCASSLGGGKNTGELFFGEGSRLTVL.

This chain links TRBV14 with TRBJ2-1; the D call of TRBD2 rests on TCRdb alone, since no DNA is present to check it. The V gene's germline CDR1 is SGHDN and CDR2 FVKESK. The length of the CDR3 is 15 residues. CDR3: CASSQGLAGVDEQFF.

The chain employs TRBV20-1 and TRBJ2-2. The germline gives CDR1 DFQATT, CDR2 SNEGSKA (reference sequence). CDR3 size: 14 residues. CDR3 sequence reads: CSARDALNTGELFF.

The chain employs TRBV29-1 and TRBJ2-7. The germline CDR1 and CDR2 sequences are SQVTM and ANQGSEA. The CDR3 sequence is 14 residues long. The CDR3 spells CSVGLRQGPYEQYF.

V gene TRBV14 combines with J gene TRBJ2-1; TCRdb proposes TRBD2, but this gene call is untestable without DNA. CDR1 and CDR2 from the germline V gene are SGHDN and FVKESK. The CDR3 consists of 19 residues. CDR3 protein: CASSQEGTPGLAGVHEHFF. The full variable domain, completed using reference TRBV14 and TRBJ2-1, is EAGVTQFPSHSVIEKGQTVTLRCDPISGHDNLYWYRRVMGKEIKFLLHFVKESKQDESGMPNNRFLAERTGGTYSTLKVQPAELEDSGVYFCASSQEGTPGLAGVHEHFFGPGTRLTVL.

The J gene is TRBJ2-7, the V gene TRBV4-3; TCRdb reports TRBD1, a call that lacks DNA to check it against. This CDR3 spans 13 amino acids. Germline CDR1 is LGHNA and CDR2 is YSLEER. The CDR3 sequence is CASSQLREYEQYF.

The chain combines TRBV4-3 with TRBJ2-4; the D call from TCRdb, TRBD1, cannot be confirmed without DNA. Per the germline V gene, CDR1 is LGHNA and CDR2 is YSLEER. This CDR3 is 14 amino acids long. The CDR3 reads CASSQDIAGTREYF.

This chain joins TRBV7-9 and TRBJ2-3; TCRdb's D call, TRBD1, is unchecked because there is no DNA. The CDR3 totals 19 residues. Germline V gene lookup returns CDR1 SEHNR and CDR2 FQNEAQ (reference sequence). The CDR3 loop is CASSHIPPRRGQGSDTQYF.

This chain uses TRBV20-1 with TRBJ2-1. The length of the CDR3 is 14 residues. Germline CDR1 DFQATT, CDR2 SNEGSKA (reference sequence). This CDR3 reads CSATTGASYNEQFF.

The V and J genes are TRBV28 and TRBJ2-3; TCRdb's assignment of TRBD1 cannot be checked, as there is no DNA. The germline V gene has CDR1 MDHEN and CDR2 SYDVKM. This CDR3 is 14 amino acids long. The CDR3 spells CASSLPDTTDTQYF.

The chain uses TRBV13 and TRBJ1-1; without DNA, the TCRdb call of TRBD1 cannot be checked. The CDR3 covers 12 residues. CDR1 PRHDT and CDR2 FYEKMQ come from the germline V gene (reference sequence). The chain's CDR3 is CASSGYRREAFF. Based on the CDR3 plus reference TRBV13 and TRBJ1-1, the full variable domain is AAGVIQSPRHLIKEKRETATLKCYPIPRHDTVYWYQQGPGQDPQFLISFYEKMQSDKGSIPDRFSAQQFSDYHSELNMSSLELGDSALYFCASSGYRREAFFGQGTRLTVV.

The chain uses TRBV7-2 and TRBJ1-1; as DNA is missing, the TRBD1 call by TCRdb cannot be tested. In germline, CDR1 is SGHTA, CDR2 FQGNSA. This CDR3 comprises 15 residues. The CDR3 here is CASSLDGPSNTEAFF.

V and J are TRBV7-9 and TRBJ2-3; TCRdb returns TRBD1, unconfirmable since there is no DNA. The CDR3 consists of 16 residues. The germline V gene encodes CDR1 SEHNR and CDR2 FQNEAQ (reference sequence). This chain's CDR3 is CASSDVGQANTDTQYF. Looking up the rest from reference TRBV7-9 and TRBJ2-3 gives the full variable domain: DTGVSQNPRHKITKRGQNVTFRCDPISEHNRLYWYRQTLGQGPEFLTYFQNEAQLEKSRLLSDRFSAERPKGSFSTLEIQRTEQGDSAMYLCASSDVGQANTDTQYFGPGTRLTVL.